What follows is one T cell receptor beta chain and its context. Building the TCR beta libraries relied on iRepertoire HTBI primers, and CDR3 regions underwent Arm-PCR. TCRdb recomputed calls from the multiplex PCR reads with MiXCR, one row per CDR3 protein. The table shows approximately 470,000 distinct CDR3 sequences, with roughly 15% occurring only once. The sample originates from a study of regulatory T cells in long-lasting Graves disease. This CDR3 has 15 amino acids. Germline V gene lookup returns CDR1 MDHEN and CDR2 SYDVKM. Trimming stripped 6 bases from V and 1 base from J, with 15 bases between. Time point described: newly diagnosed GD, antithyroid drugs for less than 3 months. PBMCs were the source of the RNA used for TCR sequencing. This sample was also put to use in a study of T cells in Graves' hyperthyroidism and ophthalmopathy.

V and J are TRBV28 and TRBJ1-1, with D possibly TRBD1 on 6 matching bases. The receptor was isolated from a middle-aged man with Graves disease. Sequences were derived from peripheral blood mononuclear cells (PBMCs), sampled at new diagnosis, from a patient treated with antithyroid drugs. CDR3 in amino acids: CASRMIGTPNTEAFF. Written as DNA, the CDR3 is TGTGCCAGCAGAATGATTGGGACACCGAACACTGAAGCTTTCTTT.